This T cell receptor beta chain was observed in a study of blood T cell repertoires in COVID-19. Background on the study: Acute and convalescent COVID-19 samples came from the United States, Italy and Spain.

The protocol was immunoSEQ multiplex PCR, while the TCRdb copy is restricted to in-frame clones and leaves out a portion. The sample contains about 190,000 clones, 70% to 90% of which appear only once. The CDR3 consists of 12 residues. Trimming removed 6 bases from V and 8 bases from J, with 11 bases in between. Germline lookup yields CDR1 SEHNR and CDR2 FQNEAQ (reference sequence). Sequences were obtained from peripheral blood. The rearrangement links TRBV7-9 to TRBJ2-1; a weak D match, TRBD2 (7 bases). The source is a middle-aged woman who had recovered from COVID-19. The CDR3, as DNA: TGTGCCAGCAGACCGGGGGGCCATGAGCAGTTCTTC. It is translated as CASRPGGHEQFF.